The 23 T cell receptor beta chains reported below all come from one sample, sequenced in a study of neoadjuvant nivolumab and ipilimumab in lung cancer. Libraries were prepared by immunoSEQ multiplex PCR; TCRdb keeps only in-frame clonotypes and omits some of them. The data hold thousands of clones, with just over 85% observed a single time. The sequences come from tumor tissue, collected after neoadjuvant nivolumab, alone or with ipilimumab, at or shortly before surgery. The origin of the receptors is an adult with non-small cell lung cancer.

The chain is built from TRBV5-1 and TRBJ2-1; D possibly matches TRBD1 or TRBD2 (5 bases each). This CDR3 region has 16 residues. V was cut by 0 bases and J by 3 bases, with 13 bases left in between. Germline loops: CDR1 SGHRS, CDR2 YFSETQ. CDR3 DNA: TGCGCCAGCAGCTTGGGGGGGAGTGCGAACTACAATGAGCAGTTCTTC. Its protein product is CASSLGGSANYNEQFF.

CDR3 nucleotide sequence: TGCAGCGTTGAAAGATTGTGGGGATCTCAAGAGACCCAGTACTTC. The encoded protein is CSVERLWGSQETQYF. This rearrangement joins TRBV29-1 to TRBJ2-5, with D uncertain. V lost 2 bases and J lost 2, with 15 bases in between. The germline gives CDR1 SQVTM, CDR2 ANQGSEA. The CDR3 is 15 amino acids.

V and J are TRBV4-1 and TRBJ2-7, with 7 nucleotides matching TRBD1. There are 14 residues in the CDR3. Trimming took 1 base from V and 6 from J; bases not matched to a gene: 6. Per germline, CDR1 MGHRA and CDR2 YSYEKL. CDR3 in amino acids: CASSQGTGTAEQYF. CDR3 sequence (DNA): TGCGCCAGCAGCCAAGGGACAGGAACCGCCGAGCAGTACTTC.

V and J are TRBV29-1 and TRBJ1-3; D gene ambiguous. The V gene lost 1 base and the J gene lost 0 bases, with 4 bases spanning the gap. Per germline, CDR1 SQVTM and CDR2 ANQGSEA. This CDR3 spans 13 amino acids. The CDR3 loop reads CSVEGSSGNTIYF. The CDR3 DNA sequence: TGCAGCGTTGAAGGCAGCTCTGGAAACACCATATATTTT.

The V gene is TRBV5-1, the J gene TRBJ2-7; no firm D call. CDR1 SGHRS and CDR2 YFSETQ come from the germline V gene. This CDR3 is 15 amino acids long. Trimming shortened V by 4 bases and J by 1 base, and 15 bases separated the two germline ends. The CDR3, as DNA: TGCGCCAGCAGCCCTGCTTCGACCCTATCCTACGAGCAGTACTTC. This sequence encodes CASSPASTLSYEQYF.

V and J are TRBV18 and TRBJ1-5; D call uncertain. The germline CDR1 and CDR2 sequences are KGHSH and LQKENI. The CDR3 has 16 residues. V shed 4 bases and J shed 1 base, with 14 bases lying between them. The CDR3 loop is CASSLGSPESNQPQHF. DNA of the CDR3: TGTGCCAGCTCACTGGGGTCCCCTGAAAGCAATCAGCCCCAGCATTTT.

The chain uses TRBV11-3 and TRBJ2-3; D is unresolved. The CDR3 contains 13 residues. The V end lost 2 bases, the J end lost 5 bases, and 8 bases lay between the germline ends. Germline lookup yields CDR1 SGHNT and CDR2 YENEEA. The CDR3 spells CASSLIPGDTQYF. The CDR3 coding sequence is TGTGCCAGCAGCTTAATACCTGGAGATACGCAGTATTTT.

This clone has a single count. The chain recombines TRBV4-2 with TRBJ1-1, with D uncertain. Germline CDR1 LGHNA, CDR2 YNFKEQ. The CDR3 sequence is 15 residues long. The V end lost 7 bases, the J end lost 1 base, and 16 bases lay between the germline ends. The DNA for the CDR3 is TGTGCCAGCACCCTCTCCCCAGGAACGAACACTGAAGCTTTCTTT. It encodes CASTLSPGTNTEAFF.

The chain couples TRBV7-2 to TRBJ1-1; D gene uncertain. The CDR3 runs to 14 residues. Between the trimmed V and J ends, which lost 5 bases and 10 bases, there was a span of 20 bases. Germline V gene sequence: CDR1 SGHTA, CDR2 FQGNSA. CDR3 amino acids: CASSQEIFGAGAFF. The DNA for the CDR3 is TGTGCCAGCAGCCAAGAAATATTTGGTGCAGGAGCTTTCTTT.

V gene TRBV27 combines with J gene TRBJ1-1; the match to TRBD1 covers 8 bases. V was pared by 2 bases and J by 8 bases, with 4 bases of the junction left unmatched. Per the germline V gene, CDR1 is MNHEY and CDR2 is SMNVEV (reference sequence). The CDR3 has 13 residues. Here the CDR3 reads CASSLRGTGEAFF. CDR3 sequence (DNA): TGTGCCAGCAGTTTAAGGGGGACAGGAGAAGCTTTCTTT.

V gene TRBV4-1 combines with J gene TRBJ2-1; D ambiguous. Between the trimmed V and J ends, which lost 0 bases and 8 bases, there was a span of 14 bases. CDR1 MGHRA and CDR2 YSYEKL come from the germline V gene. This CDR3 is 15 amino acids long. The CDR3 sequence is CASSQDRARGDEQFF. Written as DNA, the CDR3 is TGCGCCAGCAGCCAAGATCGAGCTCGAGGCGATGAGCAGTTCTTC.

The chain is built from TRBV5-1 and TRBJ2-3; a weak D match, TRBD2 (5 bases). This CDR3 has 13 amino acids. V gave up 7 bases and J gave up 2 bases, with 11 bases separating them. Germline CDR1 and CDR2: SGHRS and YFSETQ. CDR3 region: CASGSELTDTQYF. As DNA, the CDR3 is TGCGCCAGCGGTAGCGAGCTCACAGATACGCAGTATTTT.

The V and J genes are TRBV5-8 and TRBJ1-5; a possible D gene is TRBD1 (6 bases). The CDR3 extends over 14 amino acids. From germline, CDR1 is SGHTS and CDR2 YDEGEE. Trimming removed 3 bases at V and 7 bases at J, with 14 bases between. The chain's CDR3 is CASSSDRPAQPQHF. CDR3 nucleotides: TGTGCCAGCAGCTCAGACAGGCCGGCCCAGCCCCAGCATTTT.

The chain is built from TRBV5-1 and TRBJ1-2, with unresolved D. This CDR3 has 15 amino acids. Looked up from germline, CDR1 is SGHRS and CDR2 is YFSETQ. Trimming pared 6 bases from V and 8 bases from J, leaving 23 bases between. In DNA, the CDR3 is TGCGCCAGCACCCGAAGCTTAGGGCAAGGAACGGGCTACACCTTC. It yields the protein CASTRSLGQGTGYTF.

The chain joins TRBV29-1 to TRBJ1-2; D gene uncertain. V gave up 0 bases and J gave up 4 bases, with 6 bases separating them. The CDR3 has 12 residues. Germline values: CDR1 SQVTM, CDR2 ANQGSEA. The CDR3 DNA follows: TGCAGCGTTGAAGATCGGGCCTATGGCTACACCTTC. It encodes CSVEDRAYGYTF.

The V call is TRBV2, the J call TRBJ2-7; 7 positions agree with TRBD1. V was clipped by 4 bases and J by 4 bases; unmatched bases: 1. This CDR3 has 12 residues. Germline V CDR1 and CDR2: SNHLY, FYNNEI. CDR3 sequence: CASSGQGYEQYF. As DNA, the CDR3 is TGTGCCAGCAGTGGACAGGGTTACGAGCAGTACTTC.

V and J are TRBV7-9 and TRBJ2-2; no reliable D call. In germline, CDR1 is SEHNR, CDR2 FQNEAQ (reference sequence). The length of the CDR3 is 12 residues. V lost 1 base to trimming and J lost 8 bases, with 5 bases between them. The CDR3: CASSLEVGELFF. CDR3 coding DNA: TGTGCCAGCAGCTTAGAGGTTGGGGAGCTGTTTTTT.

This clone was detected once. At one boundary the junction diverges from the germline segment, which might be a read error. The CDR3 sequence is CASSPELSGNTIYF. The CDR3 coding sequence is TGTGCTAGCAGCCCCGAGCTCTCTGGAAACACCATATATTTT. The chain recombines TRBV7-7 with TRBJ1-3, with D uncertain. The CDR3 is 14 amino acids. The germline V gene has CDR1 SSHAT and CDR2 FNYEAQ (reference sequence). The full variable domain, rest sourced from reference TRBV7-7 and TRBJ1-3, is GAGVSQSPRYKVTKRGQDVTLRCDPISSHATLYWYQQALGQGPEFLTYFNYEAQPDKSGLPSDRFSAERPEGSISTLTIQRTEQRDSAMYRCASSPELSGNTIYFGEGSWLTVV.

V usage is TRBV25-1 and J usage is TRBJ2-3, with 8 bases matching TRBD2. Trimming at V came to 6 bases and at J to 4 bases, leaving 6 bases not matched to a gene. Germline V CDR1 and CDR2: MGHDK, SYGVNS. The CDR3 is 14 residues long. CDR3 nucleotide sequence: TGTGCCAGCAGGGGACTAGGATCTCCAGATACGCAGTATTTT. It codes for CASRGLGSPDTQYF. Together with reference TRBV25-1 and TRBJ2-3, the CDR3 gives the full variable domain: EADIYQTPRYLVIGTGKKITLECSQTMGHDKMYWYQQDPGMELHLIHYSYGVNSTEKGDLSSESTVSRIRTEHFPLTLESARPSHTSQYLCASRGLGSPDTQYFGPGTRLTVL.

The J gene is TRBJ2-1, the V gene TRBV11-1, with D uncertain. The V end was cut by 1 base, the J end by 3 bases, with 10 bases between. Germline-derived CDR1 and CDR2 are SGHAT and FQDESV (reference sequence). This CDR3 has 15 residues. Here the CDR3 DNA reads TGTGCCAGCAGCTTAGGGTGGATGAACTACAATGAGCAGTTCTTC. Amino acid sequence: CASSLGWMNYNEQFF.

The CDR3: CASSYRDLNEQFF. Written as DNA, the CDR3 is TGCGCCAGCAGCTACCGGGACCTCAATGAGCAGTTCTTC. This chain connects TRBV5-1 to TRBJ2-1; D is perhaps TRBD1 or TRBD2 (5 bases each). Trimming cost V 3 bases and J 6 bases, with 10 bases left between them. Germline values: CDR1 SGHRS, CDR2 YFSETQ. The CDR3 extends over 13 amino acids.

The CDR3 nucleotides read TGTGCCACCAGCAGGACAGGTTTCACTGAAGCTTTCTTT. Translation gives CATSRTGFTEAFF. The genes are TRBV15 and TRBJ1-1; D may be TRBD1 (6 bases). CDR1 is LNHNV, CDR2 YYDKDF, per germline (reference sequence). The V and J ends lost 3 bases and 4 bases respectively, with 9 bases between them. The CDR3 is 13 amino acids.

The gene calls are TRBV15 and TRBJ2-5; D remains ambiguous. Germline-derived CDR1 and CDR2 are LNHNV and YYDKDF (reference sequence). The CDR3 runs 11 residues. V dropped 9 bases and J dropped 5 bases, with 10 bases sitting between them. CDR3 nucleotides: TGTGCCACGTCTTTGGGGGAGACCCAGTACTTC. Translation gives CATSLGETQYF.